This T cell receptor beta chain was identified during a study of cytomegalovirus exposure and HLA in healthy donors. PCR amplification relied on 60 Vbeta primers (plus 13 Jbeta primers). Here immunoSEQ multiplex PCR was the method, and the copy in TCRdb shows in-frame clones only, minus some. The ten most abundant clones cover approximately 4% of a sample with around 60,000 clones. Looked up from germline, CDR1 is MNHNY and CDR2 is SVGAGI (reference sequence). V lost 5 bases to trimming and J lost 6 bases, with 19 bases between them. The CDR3 consists of 15 residues. The sequence was collected from a woman between 18 and 29 years old in good health and CMV-seronegative. The sample consisted of PBMCs. The chain links TRBV6-6 to TRBJ1-2, with D tentatively TRBD1 (6 bases). The CDR3 region is CASSNRVDRADGYTF. The CDR3 bases are TGTGCCAGCAGTAACAGGGTTGACCGAGCAGATGGCTACACCTTC.